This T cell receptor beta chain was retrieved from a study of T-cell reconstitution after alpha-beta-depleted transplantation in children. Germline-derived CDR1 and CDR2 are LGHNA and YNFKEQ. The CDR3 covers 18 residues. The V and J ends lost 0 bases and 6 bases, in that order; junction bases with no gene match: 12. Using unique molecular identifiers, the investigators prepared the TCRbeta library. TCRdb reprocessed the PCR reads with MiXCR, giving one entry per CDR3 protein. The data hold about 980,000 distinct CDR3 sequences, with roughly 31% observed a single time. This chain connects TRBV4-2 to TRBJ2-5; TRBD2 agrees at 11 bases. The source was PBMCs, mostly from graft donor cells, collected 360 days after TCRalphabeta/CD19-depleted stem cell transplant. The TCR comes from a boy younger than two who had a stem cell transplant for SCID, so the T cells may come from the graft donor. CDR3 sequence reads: CASSQDRGSGGARKTQYF. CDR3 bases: TGTGCCAGCAGCCAAGATAGGGGTAGCGGGGGGGCGAGAAAGACCCAGTACTTC.